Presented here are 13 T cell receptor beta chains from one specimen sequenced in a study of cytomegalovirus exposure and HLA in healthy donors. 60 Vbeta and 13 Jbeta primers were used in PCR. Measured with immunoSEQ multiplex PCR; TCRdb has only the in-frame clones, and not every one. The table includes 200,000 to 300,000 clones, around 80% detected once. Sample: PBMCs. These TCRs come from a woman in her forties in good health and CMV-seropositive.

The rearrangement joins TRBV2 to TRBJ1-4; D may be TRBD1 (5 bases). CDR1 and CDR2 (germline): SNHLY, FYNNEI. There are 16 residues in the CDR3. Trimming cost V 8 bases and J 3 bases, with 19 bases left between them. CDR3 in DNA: TGTGCCAGCTCCTTCCGACCCGGGGGTGCTAATGAAAAACTGTTTTTT. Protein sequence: CASSFRPGGANEKLFF.

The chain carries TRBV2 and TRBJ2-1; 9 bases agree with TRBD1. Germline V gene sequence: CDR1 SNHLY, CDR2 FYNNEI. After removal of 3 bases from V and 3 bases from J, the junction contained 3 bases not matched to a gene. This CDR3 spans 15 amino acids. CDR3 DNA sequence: TGTGCCAGCAGTGAGCGGACAGGGGACTACAATGAGCAGTTCTTC. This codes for CASSERTGDYNEQFF.

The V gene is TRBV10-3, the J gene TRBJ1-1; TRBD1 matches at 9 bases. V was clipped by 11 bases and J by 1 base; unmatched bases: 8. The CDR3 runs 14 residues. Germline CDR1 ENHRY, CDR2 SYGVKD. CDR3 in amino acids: CASSLGQGNTEAFF. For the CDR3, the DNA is TGTGCCTCGTCCTTGGGACAGGGGAACACTGAAGCTTTCTTT.

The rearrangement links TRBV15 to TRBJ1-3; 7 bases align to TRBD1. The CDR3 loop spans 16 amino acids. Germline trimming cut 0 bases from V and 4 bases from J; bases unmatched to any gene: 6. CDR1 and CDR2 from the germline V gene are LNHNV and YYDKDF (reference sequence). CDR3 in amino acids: CATSRDWHRGGNTIYF. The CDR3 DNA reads TGTGCCACCAGCAGAGATTGGCACAGGGGAGGAAACACCATATATTTT.

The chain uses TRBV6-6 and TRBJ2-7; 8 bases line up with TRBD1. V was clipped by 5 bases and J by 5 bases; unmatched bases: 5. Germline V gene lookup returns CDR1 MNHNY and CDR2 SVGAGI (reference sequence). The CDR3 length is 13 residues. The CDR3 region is CASSAGGLDEQYF. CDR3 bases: TGTGCCAGCAGTGCAGGGGGCCTCGACGAGCAGTACTTC.

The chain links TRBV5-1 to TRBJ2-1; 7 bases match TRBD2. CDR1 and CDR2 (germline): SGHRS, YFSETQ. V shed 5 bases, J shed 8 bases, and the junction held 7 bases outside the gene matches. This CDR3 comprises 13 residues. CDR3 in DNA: TGCGCCAGCAGGGTTACAGCGGGACATGAGCAGTTCTTC. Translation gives CASRVTAGHEQFF.

CDR3 residues: CASSFGGGNEQYF. The CDR3 nucleotides read TGCGCCAGCAGCTTTGGCGGGGGTAACGAGCAGTACTTC. The rearrangement joins TRBV5-1 to TRBJ2-7, with TRBD2 matching 7 bases. CDR3 length: 13 residues. CDR1 and CDR2 (germline): SGHRS, YFSETQ. The J segment lost 5 bases and the V segment lost 2 bases, leaving 4 bases of the junction unmatched.

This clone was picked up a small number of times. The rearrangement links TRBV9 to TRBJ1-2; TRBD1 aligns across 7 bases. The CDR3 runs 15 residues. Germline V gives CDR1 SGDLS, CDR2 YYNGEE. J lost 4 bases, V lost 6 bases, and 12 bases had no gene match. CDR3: CASTSSTGSLYGYTF. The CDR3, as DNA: TGTGCCAGCACCTCTTCGACAGGGAGCCTCTATGGCTACACCTTC. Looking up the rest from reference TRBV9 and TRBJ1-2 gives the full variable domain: DSGVTQTPKHLITATGQRVTLRCSPRSGDLSVYWYQQSLDQGLQFLIQYYNGEERAKGNILERFSAQQFPDLHSELNLSSLELGDSALYFCASTSSTGSLYGYTFGSGTRLTVV.

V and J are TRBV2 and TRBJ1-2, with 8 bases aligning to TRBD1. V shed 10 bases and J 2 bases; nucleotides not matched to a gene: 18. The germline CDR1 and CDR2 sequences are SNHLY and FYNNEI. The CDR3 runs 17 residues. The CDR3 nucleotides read TGTGCCATCACAAACTCGTGGGGACAGGCGCGGAACTATGGCTACACCTTC. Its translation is CAITNSWGQARNYGYTF.

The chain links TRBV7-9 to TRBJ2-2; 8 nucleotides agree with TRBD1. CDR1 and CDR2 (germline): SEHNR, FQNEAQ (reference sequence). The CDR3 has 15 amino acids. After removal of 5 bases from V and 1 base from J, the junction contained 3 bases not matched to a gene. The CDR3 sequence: CASSQGQGNTGELFF. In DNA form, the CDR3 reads TGTGCCAGCAGCCAAGGACAGGGGAACACCGGGGAGCTGTTTTTT. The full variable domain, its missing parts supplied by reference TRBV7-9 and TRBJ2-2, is DTGVSQNPRHKITKRGQNVTFRCDPISEHNRLYWYRQTLGQGPEFLTYFQNEAQLEKSRLLSDRFSAERPKGSFSTLEIQRTEQGDSAMYLCASSQGQGNTGELFFGEGSRLTVL.

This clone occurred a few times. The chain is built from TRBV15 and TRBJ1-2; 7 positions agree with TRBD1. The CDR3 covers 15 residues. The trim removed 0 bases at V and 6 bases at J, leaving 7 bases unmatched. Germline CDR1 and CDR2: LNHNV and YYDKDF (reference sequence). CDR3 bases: TGTGCCACCAGCAGAGAGGACAGGCTGTGGGATGGCTACACCTTC. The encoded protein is CATSREDRLWDGYTF.

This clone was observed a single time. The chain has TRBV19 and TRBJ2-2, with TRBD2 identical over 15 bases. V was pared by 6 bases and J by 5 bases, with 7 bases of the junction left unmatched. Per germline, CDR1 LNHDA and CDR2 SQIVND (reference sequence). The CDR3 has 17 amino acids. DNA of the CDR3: TGTGCCAGTAGCCACGGACTAGCGGGAGGGCTTACCGGGGAGCTGTTTTTT. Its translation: CASSHGLAGGLTGELFF.

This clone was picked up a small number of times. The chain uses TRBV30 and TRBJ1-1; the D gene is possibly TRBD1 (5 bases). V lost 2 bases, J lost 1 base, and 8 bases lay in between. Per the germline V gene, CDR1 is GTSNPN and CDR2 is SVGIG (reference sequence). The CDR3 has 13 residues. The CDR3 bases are TGTGCCTGGAGTTGGAGGGGGAACACTGAAGCTTTCTTT. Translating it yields CAWSWRGNTEAFF.